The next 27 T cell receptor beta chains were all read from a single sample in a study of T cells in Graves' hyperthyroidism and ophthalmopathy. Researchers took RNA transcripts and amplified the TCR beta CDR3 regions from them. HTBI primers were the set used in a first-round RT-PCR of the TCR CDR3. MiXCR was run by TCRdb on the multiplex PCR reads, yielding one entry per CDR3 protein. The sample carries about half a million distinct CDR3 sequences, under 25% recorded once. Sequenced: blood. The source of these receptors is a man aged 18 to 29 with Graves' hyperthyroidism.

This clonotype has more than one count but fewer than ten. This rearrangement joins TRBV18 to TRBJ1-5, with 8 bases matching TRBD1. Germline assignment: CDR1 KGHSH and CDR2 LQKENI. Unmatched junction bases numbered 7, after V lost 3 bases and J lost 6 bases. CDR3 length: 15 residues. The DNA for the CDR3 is TGTGCCAGCTCACCTAACCCGACAGGGGTTCAGCCCCAGCATTTT. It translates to CASSPNPTGVQPQHF. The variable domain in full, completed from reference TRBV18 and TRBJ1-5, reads NAGVMQNPRHLVRRRGQEARLRCSPMKGHSHVYWYRQLPEEGLKFMVYLQKENIIDESGMPKERFSAEFPKEGPSILRIQQVVRGDSAAYFCASSPNPTGVQPQHFGDGTRLSIL.

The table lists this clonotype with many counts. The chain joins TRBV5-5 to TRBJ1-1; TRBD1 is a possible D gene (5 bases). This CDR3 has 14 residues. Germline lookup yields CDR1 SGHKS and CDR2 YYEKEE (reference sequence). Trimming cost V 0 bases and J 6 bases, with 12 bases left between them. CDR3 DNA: TGTGCCAGCAGCTTGGAGGGGCCAACGGCTGAAGCTTTCTTT. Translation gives CASSLEGPTAEAFF.

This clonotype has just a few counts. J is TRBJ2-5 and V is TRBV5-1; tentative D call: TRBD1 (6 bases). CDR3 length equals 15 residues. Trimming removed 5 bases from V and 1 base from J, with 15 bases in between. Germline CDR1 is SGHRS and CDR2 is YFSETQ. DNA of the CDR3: TGCGCCAGCAGAAAGACAGGCTCTCCCCAAGAGACCCAGTACTTC. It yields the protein CASRKTGSPQETQYF.

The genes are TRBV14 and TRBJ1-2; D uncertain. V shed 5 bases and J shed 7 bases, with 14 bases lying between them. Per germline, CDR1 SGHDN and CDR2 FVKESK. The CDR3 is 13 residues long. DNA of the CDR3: TGTGCCAGCAGCGTAGCCAGGCAGCGTGGCTACACCTTC. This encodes CASSVARQRGYTF.

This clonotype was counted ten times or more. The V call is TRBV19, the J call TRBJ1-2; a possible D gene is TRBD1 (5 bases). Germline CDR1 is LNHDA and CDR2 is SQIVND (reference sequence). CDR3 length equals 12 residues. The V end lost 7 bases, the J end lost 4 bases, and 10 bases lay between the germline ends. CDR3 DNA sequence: TGTGCCAGTATCCGGCAGGGCTATGGCTACACCTTC. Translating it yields CASIRQGYGYTF.

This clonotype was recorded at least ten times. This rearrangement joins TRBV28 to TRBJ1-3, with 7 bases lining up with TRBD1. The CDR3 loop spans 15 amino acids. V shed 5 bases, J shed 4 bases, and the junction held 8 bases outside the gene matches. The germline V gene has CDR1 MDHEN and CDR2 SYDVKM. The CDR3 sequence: CASSKGAQRGNTIYF. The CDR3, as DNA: TGTGCCAGCAGTAAGGGGGCGCAAAGAGGAAACACCATATATTTT. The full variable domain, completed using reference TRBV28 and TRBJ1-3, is DVKVTQSSRYLVKRTGEKVFLECVQDMDHENMFWYRQDPGLGLRLIYFSYDVKMKEKGDIPEGYSVSREKKERFSLILESASTNQTSMYLCASSKGAQRGNTIYFGEGSWLTVV.

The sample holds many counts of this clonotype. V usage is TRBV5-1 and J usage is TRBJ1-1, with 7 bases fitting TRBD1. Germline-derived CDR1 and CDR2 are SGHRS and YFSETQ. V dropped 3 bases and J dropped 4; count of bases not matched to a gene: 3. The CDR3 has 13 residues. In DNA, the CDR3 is TGCGCCAGCAGCTACGACAGGGCCACTGAAGCTTTCTTT. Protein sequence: CASSYDRATEAFF.

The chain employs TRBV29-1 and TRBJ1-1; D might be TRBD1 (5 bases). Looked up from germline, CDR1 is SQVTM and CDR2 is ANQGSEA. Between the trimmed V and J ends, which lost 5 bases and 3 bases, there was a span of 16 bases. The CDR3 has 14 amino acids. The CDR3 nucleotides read TGCAGCGTTTACGGGGAGTGGGGGGACACTGAAGCTTTCTTT. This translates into CSVYGEWGDTEAFF.

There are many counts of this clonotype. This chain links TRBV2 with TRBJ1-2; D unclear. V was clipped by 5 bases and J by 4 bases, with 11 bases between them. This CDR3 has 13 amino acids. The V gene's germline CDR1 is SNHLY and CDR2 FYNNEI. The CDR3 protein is CASSPSVGYGYTF. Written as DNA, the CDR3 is TGTGCCAGCAGTCCCTCGGTAGGCTATGGCTACACCTTC.

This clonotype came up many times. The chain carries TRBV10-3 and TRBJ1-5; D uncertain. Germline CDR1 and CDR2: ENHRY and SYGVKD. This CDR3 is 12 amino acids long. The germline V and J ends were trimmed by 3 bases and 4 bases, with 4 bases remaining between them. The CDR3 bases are TGTGCCATCAGTGACGGAAATCAGCCCCAGCATTTT. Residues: CAISDGNQPQHF.

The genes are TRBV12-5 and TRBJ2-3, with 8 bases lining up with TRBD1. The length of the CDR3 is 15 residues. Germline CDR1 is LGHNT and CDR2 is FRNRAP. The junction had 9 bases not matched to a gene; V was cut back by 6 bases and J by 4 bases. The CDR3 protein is CASGLRTGIPDTQYF. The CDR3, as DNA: TGTGCTAGTGGCCTCAGGACAGGGATACCAGATACGCAGTATTTT.

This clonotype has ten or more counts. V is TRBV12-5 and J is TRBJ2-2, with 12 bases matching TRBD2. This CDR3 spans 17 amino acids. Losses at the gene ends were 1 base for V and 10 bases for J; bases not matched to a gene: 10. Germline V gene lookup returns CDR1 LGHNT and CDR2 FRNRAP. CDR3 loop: CASGLATGTSGFQELFF. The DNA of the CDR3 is TGTGCTAGTGGTTTGGCCACCGGGACTAGCGGGTTCCAGGAGCTGTTTTTT.

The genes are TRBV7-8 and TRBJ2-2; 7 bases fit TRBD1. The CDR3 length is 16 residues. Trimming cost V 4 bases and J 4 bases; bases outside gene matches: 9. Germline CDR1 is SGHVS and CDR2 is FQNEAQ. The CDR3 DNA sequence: TGTGCCAGCAGCTCATGGATAGGGGGCGCCACCGGGGAGCTGTTTTTT. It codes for CASSSWIGGATGELFF.

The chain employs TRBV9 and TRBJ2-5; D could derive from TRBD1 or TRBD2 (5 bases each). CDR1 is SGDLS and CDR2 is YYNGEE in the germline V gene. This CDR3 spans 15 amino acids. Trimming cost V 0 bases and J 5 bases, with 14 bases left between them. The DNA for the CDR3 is TGTGCCAGCAGCGTAGTAGGACAAAGAGGGGAGACCCAGTACTTC. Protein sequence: CASSVVGQRGETQYF.

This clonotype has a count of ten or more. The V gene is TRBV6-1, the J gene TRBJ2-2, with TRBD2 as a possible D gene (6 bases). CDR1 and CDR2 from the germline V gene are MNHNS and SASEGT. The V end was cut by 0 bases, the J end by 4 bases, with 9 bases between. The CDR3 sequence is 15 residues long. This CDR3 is CASSEARTITGELFF. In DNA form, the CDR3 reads TGTGCCAGCAGTGAAGCGAGGACTATCACCGGGGAGCTGTTTTTT.

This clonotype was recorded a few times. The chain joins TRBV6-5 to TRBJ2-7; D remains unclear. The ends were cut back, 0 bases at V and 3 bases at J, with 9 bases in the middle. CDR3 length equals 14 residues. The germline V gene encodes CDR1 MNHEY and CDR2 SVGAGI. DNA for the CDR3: TGTGCCAGCAGTTACTCGGGCAGACACTACGAGCAGTACTTC. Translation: CASSYSGRHYEQYF.

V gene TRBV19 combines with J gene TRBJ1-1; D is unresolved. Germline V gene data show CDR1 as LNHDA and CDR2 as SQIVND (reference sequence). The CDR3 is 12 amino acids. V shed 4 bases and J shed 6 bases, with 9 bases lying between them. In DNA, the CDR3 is TGTGCCAGTAGTAAGCGAAGGGCTGAAGCTTTCTTT. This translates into CASSKRRAEAFF.

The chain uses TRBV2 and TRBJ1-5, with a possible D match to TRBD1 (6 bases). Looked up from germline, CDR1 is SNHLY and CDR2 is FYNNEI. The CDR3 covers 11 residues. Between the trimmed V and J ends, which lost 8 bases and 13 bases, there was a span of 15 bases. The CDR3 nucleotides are TGTGCCAGCGGAACAGGGAGAACTCAGCATTTT. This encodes CASGTGRTQHF.

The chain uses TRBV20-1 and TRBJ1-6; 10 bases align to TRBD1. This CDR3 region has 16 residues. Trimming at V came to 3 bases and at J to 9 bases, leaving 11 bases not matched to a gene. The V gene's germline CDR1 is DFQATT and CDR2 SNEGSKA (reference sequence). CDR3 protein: CSASQDRGRGSSPLHF. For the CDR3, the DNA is TGCAGTGCTAGCCAGGACAGGGGGAGGGGTAGTTCACCCCTCCACTTT.

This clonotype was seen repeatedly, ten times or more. The chain's CDR3 is CASRLRTSNYGYTF. As DNA, the CDR3 is TGTGCCAGCAGACTGAGGACCTCTAACTATGGCTACACCTTC. The genes are TRBV27 and TRBJ1-2; D is ambiguous. Germline CDR1 is MNHEY and CDR2 is SMNVEV (reference sequence). V lost 6 bases, J lost 0 bases, and 11 bases lay in between. The CDR3 covers 14 residues.

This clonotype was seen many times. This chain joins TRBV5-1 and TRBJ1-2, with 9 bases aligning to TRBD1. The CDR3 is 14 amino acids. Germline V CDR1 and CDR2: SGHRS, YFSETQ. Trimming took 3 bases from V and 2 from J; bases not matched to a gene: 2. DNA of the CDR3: TGCGCCAGCAGCTGGGACAGGGACAACTATGGCTACACCTTC. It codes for CASSWDRDNYGYTF.

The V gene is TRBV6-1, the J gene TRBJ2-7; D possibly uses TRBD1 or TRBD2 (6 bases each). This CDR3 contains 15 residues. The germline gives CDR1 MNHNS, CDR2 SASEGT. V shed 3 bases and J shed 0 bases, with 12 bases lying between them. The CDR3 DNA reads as TGTGCCAGCAGTGATCAAGGGGGGAGCTCCTACGAGCAGTACGTC. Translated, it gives CASSDQGGSSYEQYV.

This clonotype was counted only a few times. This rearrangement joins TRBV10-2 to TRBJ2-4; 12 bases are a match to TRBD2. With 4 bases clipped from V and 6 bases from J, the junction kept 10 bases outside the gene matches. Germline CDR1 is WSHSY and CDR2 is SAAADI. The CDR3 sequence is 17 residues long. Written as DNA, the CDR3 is TGCGCCAGCAGTGGAACTAGCGGGGGGATCCGAGGAAACATTCAGTACTTC. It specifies CASSGTSGGIRGNIQYF.

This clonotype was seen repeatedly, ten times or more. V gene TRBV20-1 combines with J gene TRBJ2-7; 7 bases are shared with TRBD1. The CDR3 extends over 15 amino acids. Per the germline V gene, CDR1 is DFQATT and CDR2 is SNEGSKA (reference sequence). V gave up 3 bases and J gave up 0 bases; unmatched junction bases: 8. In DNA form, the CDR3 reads TGCAGTGCTAGGGACTGGGACAGCCCCTCCTACGAGCAGTACTTC. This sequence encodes CSARDWDSPSYEQYF.

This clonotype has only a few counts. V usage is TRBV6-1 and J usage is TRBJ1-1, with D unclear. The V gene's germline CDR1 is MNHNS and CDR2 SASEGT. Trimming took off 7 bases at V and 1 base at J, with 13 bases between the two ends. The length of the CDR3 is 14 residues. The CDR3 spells CASIKDGWNTEAFF. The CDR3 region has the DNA TGTGCCAGCATAAAAGACGGATGGAACACTGAAGCTTTCTTT.

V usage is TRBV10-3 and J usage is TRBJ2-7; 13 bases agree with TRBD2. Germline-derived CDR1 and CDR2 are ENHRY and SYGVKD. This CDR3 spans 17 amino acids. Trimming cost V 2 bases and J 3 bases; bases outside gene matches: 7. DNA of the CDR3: TGTGCCATCAGTGAGCCGGGACTAGCGGGGTCCCGCTACGAGCAGTACTTC. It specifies CAISEPGLAGSRYEQYF.

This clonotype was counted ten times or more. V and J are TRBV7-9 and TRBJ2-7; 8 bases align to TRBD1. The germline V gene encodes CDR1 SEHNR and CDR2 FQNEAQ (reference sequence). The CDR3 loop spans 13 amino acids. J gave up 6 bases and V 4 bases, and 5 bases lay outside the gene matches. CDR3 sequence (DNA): TGTGCCAGCAGCTCAGGACAGGGTCCCGAGCAGTACTTC. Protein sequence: CASSSGQGPEQYF. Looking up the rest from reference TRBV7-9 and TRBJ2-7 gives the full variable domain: DTGVSQNPRHKITKRGQNVTFRCDPISEHNRLYWYRQTLGQGPEFLTYFQNEAQLEKSRLLSDRFSAERPKGSFSTLEIQRTEQGDSAMYLCASSSGQGPEQYFGPGTRLTVT.